This paragraph reports one T cell receptor (beta chain). Its antigen is unknown. The data originate from a study of STAT5B mutations in CD4+ large granular lymphocyte leukemia. Study-wide findings and caveats: 8/27 top patient clones versus 2/35 control clones were TRBV06-family.

Method: immunoSEQ multiplex PCR; TCRdb's copy keeps in-frame clones and lacks some. Seen here are almost 30,000 clones, more than 60% observed once, and the top ten hold about 6%. Trimming pared 6 bases from V and 1 base from J, leaving 18 bases between. Germline loops: CDR1 SGHRS, CDR2 YFSETQ. The CDR3 has 16 residues. The clonotype comes from a human donor in good health. This sequence joins TRBV5-1 and TRBJ2-3, with D possibly being TRBD2 (7 bases). The specimen was CD4+ T cells from blood buffy coats. Here the CDR3 reads CASKLQGGGGTDTQYF. The CDR3 DNA sequence: TGCGCCAGCAAACTACAGGGTGGGGGGGGCACAGATACGCAGTATTTT.